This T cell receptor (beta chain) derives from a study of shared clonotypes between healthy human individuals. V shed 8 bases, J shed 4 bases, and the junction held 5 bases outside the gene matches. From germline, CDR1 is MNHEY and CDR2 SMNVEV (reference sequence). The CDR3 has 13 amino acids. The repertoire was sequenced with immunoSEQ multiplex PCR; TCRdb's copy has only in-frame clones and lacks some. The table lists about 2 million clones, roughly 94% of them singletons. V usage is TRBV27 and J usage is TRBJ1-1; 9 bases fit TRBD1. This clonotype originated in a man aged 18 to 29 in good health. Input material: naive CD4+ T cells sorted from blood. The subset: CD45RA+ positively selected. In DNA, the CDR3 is TGTGCCAGCCAAGGACAGGGGCTCACTGAAGCTTTCTTT. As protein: CASQGQGLTEAFF.